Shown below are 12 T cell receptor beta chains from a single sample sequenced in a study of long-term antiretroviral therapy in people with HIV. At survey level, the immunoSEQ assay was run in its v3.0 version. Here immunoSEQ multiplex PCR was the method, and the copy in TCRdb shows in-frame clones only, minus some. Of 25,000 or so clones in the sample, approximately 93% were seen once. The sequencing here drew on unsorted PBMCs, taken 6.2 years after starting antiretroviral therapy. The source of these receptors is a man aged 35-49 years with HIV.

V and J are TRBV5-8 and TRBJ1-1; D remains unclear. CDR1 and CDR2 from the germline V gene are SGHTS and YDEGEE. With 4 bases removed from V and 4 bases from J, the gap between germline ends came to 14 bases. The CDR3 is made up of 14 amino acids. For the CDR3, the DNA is TGTGCCAGCAGCCTTCCTCTACCGAGCACTGAAGCTTTCTTT. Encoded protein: CASSLPLPSTEAFF. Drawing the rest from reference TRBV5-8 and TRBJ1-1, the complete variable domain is EAGVTQSPTHLIKTRGQQATLRCSPISGHTSVYWYQQALGLGLQFLLWYDEGEERNRGNFPPRFSGRQFPNYSSELNVNALELEDSALYLCASSLPLPSTEAFFGQGTRLTVV.

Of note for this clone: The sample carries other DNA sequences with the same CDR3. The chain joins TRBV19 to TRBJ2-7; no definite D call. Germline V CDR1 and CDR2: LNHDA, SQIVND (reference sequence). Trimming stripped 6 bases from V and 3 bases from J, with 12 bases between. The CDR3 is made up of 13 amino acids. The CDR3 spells CASSLRGNYEQYF. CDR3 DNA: TGTGCCAGTAGCTTGAGAGGTAACTACGAGCAGTACTTC. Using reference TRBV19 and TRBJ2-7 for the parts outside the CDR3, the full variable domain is DGGITQSPKYLFRKEGQNVTLSCEQNLNHDAMYWYRQDPGQGLRLIYYSQIVNDFQKGDIAEGYSVSREKKESFPLTVTSAQKNPTAFYLCASSLRGNYEQYFGPGTRLTVT.

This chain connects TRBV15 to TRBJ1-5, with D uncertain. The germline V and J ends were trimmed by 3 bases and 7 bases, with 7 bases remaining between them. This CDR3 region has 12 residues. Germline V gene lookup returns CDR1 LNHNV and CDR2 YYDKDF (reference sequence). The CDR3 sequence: CATSSPGQPQHF. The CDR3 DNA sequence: TGTGCCACCAGCAGCCCAGGCCAGCCCCAGCATTTT.

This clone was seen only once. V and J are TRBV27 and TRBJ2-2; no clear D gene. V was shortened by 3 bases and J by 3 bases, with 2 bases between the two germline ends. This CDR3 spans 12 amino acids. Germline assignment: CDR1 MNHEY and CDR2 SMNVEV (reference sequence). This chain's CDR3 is CASSFYTGELFF. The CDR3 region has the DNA TGTGCCAGCAGTTTTTACACCGGGGAGCTGTTTTTT.

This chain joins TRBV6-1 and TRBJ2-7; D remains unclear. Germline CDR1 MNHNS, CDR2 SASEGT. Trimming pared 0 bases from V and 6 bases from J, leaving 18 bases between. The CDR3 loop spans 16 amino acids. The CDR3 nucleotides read TGTGCCAGCAGTGAAGCCTCCTCGAGAGCTCCCATCGAGCAGTACTTC. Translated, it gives CASSEASSRAPIEQYF.

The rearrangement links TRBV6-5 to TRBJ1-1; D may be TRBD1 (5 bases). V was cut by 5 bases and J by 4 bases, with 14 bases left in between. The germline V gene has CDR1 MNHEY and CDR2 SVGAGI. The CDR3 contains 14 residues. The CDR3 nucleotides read TGTGCCAGCAGTCCAAGCGGGGGGATCACTGAAGCTTTCTTT. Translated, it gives CASSPSGGITEAFF.

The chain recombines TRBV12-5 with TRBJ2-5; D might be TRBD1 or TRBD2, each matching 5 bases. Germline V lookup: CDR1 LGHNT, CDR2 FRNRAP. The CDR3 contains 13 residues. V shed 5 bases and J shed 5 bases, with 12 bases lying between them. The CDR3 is CASGSWGSETQYF. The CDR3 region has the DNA TGTGCTAGTGGTAGTTGGGGGTCGGAGACCCAGTACTTC.

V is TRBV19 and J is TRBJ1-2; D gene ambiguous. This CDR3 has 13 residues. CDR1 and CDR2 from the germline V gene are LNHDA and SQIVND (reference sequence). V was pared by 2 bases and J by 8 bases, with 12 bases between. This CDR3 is CASSIKDGWGYTF. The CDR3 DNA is TGTGCCAGTAGTATAAAGGACGGATGGGGCTACACCTTC.

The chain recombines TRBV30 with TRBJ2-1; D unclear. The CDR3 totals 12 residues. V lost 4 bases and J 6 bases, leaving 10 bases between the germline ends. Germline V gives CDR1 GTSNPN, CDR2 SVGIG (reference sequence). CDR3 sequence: CAWNPGPNEQFF. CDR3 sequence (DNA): TGTGCCTGGAACCCCGGACCCAATGAGCAGTTCTTC. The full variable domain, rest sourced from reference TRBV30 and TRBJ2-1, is SQTIHQWPATLVQPVGSPLSLECTVEGTSNPNLYWYRQAAGRGLQLLFYSVGIGQISSEVPQNLSASRPQDRQFILSSKKLLLSDSGFYLCAWNPGPNEQFFGPGTRLTVL.

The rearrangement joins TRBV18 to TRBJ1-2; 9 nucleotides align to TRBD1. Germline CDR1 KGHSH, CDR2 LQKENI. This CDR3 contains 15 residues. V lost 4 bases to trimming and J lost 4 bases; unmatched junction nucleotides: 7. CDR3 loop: CASSQGTGPLYGYTF. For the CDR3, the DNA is TGTGCCAGCTCACAAGGGACAGGGCCGCTCTATGGCTACACCTTC.

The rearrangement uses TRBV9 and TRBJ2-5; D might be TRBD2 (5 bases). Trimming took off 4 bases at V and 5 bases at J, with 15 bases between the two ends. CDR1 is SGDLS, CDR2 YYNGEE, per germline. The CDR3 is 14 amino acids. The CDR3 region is CASSLSGGAETQYF. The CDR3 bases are TGTGCCAGCAGCCTAAGCGGAGGTGCGGAGACCCAGTACTTC.

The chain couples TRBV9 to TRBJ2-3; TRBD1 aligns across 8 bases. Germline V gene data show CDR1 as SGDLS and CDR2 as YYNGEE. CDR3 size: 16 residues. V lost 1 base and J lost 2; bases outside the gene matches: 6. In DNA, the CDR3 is TGTGCCAGCAGCGTACAGGGGGCCAGAGACACAGATACGCAGTATTTT. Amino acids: CASSVQGARDTDTQYF.